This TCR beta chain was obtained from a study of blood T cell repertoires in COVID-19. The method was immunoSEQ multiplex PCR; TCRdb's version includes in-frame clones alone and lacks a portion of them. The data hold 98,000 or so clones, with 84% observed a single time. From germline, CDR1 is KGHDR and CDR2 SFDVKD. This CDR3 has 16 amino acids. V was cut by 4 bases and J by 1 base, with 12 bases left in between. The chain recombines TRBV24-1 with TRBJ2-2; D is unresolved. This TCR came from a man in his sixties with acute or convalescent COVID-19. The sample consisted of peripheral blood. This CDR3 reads CATSDPFPQNTGELFF. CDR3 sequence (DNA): TGTGCCACCAGTGACCCTTTTCCACAGAACACCGGGGAGCTGTTTTTT.